A single T cell receptor (beta chain) is shown here with its context. Its cognate antigen is unknown. The data were obtained in a study of shared clonotypes between healthy human individuals. General study findings and limits: Larger estimated richness was generally seen in naive subsets than in memory subsets. Roughly 5% of naive CD4 clonotypes were common to a handful of donors. Non-shared clonotypes displayed generation probabilities falling below those of clonotypes present in all four donors.

As defined, naive CD8 cells were CD45RO-negative and positively selected for CCR7, with terminally differentiated effector memory CD45RA+ cells excluded. Only in-frame clones appear in the TCRdb table, and some are missing; sequencing was by immunoSEQ multiplex PCR. The sample holds some 2.1 million clones; around 96% are singletons and the top ten take 0.85% to 1.2%. The sequence derives from a man younger than 35 in good health. Material: naive CD8+ T cells sorted from blood.

CDR3 in amino acids: CASRLTGGAGDTQYF. CDR3 sequence (DNA): TGTGCCAGCAGGCTGACAGGGGGCGCGGGAGATACGCAGTATTTT. This chain joins TRBV28 and TRBJ2-3, with 10 bases fitting TRBD1. Germline CDR1 reads MDHEN; CDR2 reads SYDVKM. Germline trimming cut 6 bases from V and 5 bases from J; bases unmatched to any gene: 8. The CDR3 totals 15 residues.